A selection of T cell receptor beta chains follows, all from one sample in a study of blood T cell repertoires in COVID-19. Profiling relied on immunoSEQ multiplex PCR, and the TCRdb table lists in-frame clones only, not all of them. This table holds 250,000 to 300,000 clones, roughly 90% found once. What was sequenced was PBMCs or T cells enriched from blood (not recorded which). These receptors came from a middle-aged woman with acute COVID-19. CDR3s include the opening cysteine and the closing phenylalanine or tryptophan. The D gene is left open where the match is weak. Size values are once, few and many counts, or a class for expanded clones, and some rows have none.

abundance,v_gene,d_gene,j_gene,CDR3aa,CDR3nt
.,TRBV28,TRBD1,TRBJ2-7,CASGTQGVVYEQYF,TGTGCCAGCGGAACACAGGGGGTCGTATACGAGCAGTACTTC
.,TRBV19,.,TRBJ1-2,CASVQGSYGYTF,TGTGCCAGTGTGCAGGGGTCCTATGGCTACACCTTC
.,TRBV6-1,.,TRBJ1-5,CASSENPGGNNQPQHF,TGTGCCAGCAGTGAAAATCCCGGGGGTAACAATCAGCCCCAGCATTTT
.,TRBV7-3,TRBD1,TRBJ1-1,CASSRTGNTEAFF,TGTGCCAGCAGCCGGACAGGGAACACTGAAGCTTTCTTT
.,TRBV19,TRBD1,TRBJ1-5,CASINRTGDSNQPQHF,TGTGCCAGCATCAACCGGACAGGGGATAGCAATCAGCCCCAGCATTTT
.,TRBV10-3,TRBD1,TRBJ2-2,CAISGTGYTGELFF,TGTGCCATCAGTGGGACAGGGTACACCGGGGAGCTGTTTTTT
.,TRBV5-6,TRBD2,TRBJ2-7,CASSLLASPYEQYF,TGTGCCAGCAGCTTACTAGCGAGTCCCTACGAGCAGTACTTC
.,TRBV4-2,.,TRBJ1-1,CASSQDNRKGTEAFF,TGTGCCAGCAGCCAAGACAATAGGAAGGGGACTGAAGCTTTCTTT
few,TRBV6-6,.,TRBJ1-5,CASSYFHSGQQPQHF,TGTGCCAGCAGTTACTTCCACAGCGGCCAACAGCCCCAGCATTTT
.,TRBV5-4,.,TRBJ1-2,CASSMDTNYGYTF,TGTGCCAGCAGCATGGACACTAACTATGGCTACACCTTC
once,TRBV19,.,TRBJ2-7,CASLRLPSYEQYF,TGTGCCAGTCTCCGGTTGCCCTCCTACGAGCAGTACTTC
.,TRBV11-3,TRBD2,TRBJ2-7,CASSLAEDYEQYF,TGTGCCAGCAGCCTAGCGGAGGACTACGAGCAGTACTTC
.,TRBV7-2,TRBD2,TRBJ2-3,CASSPAGGTGDTQYF,TGTGCCAGCAGCCCAGCGGGGGGGACGGGAGATACGCAGTATTTT
.,TRBV11-2,TRBD2,TRBJ2-7,CASSPGGGTYEQYF,TGTGCCAGCAGCCCCGGCGGGGGGACCTACGAGCAGTACTTC
.,TRBV19,TRBD1,TRBJ1-1,CASSIVGRGRTEAFF,TGTGCCAGTAGTATAGTCGGCAGGGGGCGGACTGAAGCTTTCTTT
.,TRBV3-1/TRBV3-2,.,TRBJ1-5,CASSQRSGDNQPQHF,TGTGCCAGCAGCCAGAGATCAGGGGATAATCAGCCCCAGCATTTT
.,TRBV4-1,TRBD1,TRBJ2-2,CASSTQQGPHTGELFF,TGCGCCAGCAGCACACAACAGGGGCCACACACCGGGGAGCTGTTTTTT
.,TRBV30,.,TRBJ2-1,CAWSVPLVGSYNEQFF,TGTGCCTGGAGTGTCCCCTTAGTTGGCTCCTACAATGAGCAGTTCTTC
.,TRBV6-1,.,TRBJ1-5,CASSEGVFQPQHF,TGTGCCAGCAGTGAGGGCGTGTTTCAGCCCCAGCATTTT
.,TRBV5-1,TRBD1,TRBJ1-2,CASSLGGTGTMGYTF,TGCGCCAGCAGCTTGGGCGGGACAGGGACAATGGGGTACACCTTC